This T cell receptor beta chain originates from a study of T cell responses to AZD1222 COVID-19 vaccine. Produced via immunoSEQ multiplex PCR; TCRdb's table is partial and in-frame only. The sample shows over 130,000 clones, around 93% of them seen only once. The CDR3 has 17 amino acids. Trimming shortened V by 10 bases and J by 7 bases, and 28 bases separated the two germline ends. In germline, CDR1 is ENHRY, CDR2 SYGVKD. The source of this sequence is an adult in good health. Sequencing used peripheral blood, obtained on day 0 of AZD1222 vaccination. This chain connects TRBV10-3 to TRBJ2-2; D might be TRBD1 or TRBD2, each matching 6 bases. CDR3: CATVGGQGQERGGELFF. The CDR3 DNA reads as TGTGCCACCGTCGGGGGACAAGGCCAAGAAAGGGGCGGGGAGCTGTTTTTT.